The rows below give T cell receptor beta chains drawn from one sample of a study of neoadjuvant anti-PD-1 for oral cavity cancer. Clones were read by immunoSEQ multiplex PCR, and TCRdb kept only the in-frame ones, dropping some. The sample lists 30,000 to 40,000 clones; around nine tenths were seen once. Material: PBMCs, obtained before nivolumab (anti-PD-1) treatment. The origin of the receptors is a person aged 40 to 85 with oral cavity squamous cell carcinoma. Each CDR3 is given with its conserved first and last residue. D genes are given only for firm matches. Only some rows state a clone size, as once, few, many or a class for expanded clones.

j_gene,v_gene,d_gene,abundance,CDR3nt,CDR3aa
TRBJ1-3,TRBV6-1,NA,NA,TGTGCCAGCAGTGATCTCCTAGGAAACACCATATATTTT,CASSDLLGNTIYF
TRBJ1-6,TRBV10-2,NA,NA,TGCGCCAGCAGGGAGCAGGGGTCCCATAATTCACCCCTCCACTTT,CASREQGSHNSPLHF
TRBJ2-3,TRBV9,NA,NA,TGTGCCAGCAGCGTGGACAAGAGCACAGATACGCAGTATTTT,CASSVDKSTDTQYF
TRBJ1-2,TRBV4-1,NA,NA,TGCGCCAGCAGCCCAATACCTCGGACGCAACGGGAAGGCTACACCTTC,CASSPIPRTQREGYTF
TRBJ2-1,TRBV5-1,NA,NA,TGCGCCAGCAGCTTGGAGGGAGCCTCCTACAATGAGCAGTTCTTC,CASSLEGASYNEQFF
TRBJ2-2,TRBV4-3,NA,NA,TGCGCCAGCAGCCGAAGGGCCGGGGAGCTGTTTTTT,CASSRRAGELFF
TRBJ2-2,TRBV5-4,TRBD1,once,TGTGCCAGCACCGGGGACAGGGAATTCGGGGAGCTGTTTTTT,CASTGDREFGELFF
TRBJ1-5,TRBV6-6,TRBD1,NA,TGTGCCAGCACTGCCTGGGACAGGGGGAGTACTCAGCCCCAGCATTTT,CASTAWDRGSTQPQHF
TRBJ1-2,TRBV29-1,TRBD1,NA,TGCAGCGTTGGACAGGGGGCGAGCATTGGTGGCTACACCTTC,CSVGQGASIGGYTF
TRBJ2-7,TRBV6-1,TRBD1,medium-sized,TGTGCCAGCAGTGAAGTCGAGACAGGGGGGTACGAGCAGTACTTC,CASSEVETGGYEQYF
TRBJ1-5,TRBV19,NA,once,TGTGCCAGTAGTATAGAATACAGGGTAAGCAATCAGCCCCAGCATTTT,CASSIEYRVSNQPQHF
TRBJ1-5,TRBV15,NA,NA,TGTGCCACCAGCAGAGGCGGAGGGAACAATCAGCCCCAGCATTTT,CATSRGGGNNQPQHF
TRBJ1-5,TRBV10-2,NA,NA,TGCGCCAGCAGTGAGAACAGGGACAATCAGCCCCAGCATTTT,CASSENRDNQPQHF
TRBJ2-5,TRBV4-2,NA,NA,TGTGCCAGCAGTCTAGGGGGGGAAAACCAAGAGACCCAGTACTTC,CASSLGGENQETQYF
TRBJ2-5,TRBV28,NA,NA,TGTGCCAGCAGTTCTTACAGGGTCCAAGAGACCCAGTACTTC,CASSSYRVQETQYF
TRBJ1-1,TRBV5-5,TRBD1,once,TGTGCCAGCAGCCGTGGACAGGTGGTAACTGAAGCTTTCTTT,CASSRGQVVTEAFF
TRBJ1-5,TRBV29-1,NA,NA,TGCAGCGTTTTGGCCGAGGGTCAGCCCCAGCATTTT,CSVLAEGQPQHF
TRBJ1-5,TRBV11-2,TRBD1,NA,TGTGCCAGCAGCTCCGGACAGGGAATTCAGCCCCAGCATTTT,CASSSGQGIQPQHF
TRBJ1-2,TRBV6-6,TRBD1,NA,TGTGCCAGCAGTTATAGGACAGGGGGCGCGGAGGGCTACACCTTC,CASSYRTGGAEGYTF
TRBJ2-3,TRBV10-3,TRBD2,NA,TGTGCCATCAGTGTGGGACTAGCGGACACAGATACGCAGTATTTT,CAISVGLADTDTQYF
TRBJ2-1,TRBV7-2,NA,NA,TGTGCCAGCAGCTGGGTAGTGGAGGGCAATGAGCAGTTCTTC,CASSWVVEGNEQFF
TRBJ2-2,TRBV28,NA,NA,TGTGCCAGCAGTACCCAGGGGAGGGAGAACACCGGGGAGCTGTTTTTT,CASSTQGRENTGELFF
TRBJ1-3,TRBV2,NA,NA,TGTGCCAGCAGTGAAGGTGACTCTGGAAACACCATATATTTT,CASSEGDSGNTIYF
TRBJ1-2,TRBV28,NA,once,TGTGCCAGCAGTCTCACAGGGACGTATGGCTACACCTTC,CASSLTGTYGYTF
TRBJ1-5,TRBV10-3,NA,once,TGTGCCATCAGTGACCCTAGATCCAATCAGCCCCAGCATTTT,CAISDPRSNQPQHF
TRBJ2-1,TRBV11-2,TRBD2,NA,TGTGCCAGCAGCCCCGGGACTAGCCTACGCTCCTACAATGAGCAGTTCTTC,CASSPGTSLRSYNEQFF
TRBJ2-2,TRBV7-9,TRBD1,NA,TGTGCCAGCAGCCATCGGACAGGCCTCGACACCGGGGAGCTGTTTTTT,CASSHRTGLDTGELFF
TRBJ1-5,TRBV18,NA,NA,TGTGCCAGCTCACGTGCTGCAAGGGGAAGCAATCAGCCCCAGCATTTT,CASSRAARGSNQPQHF
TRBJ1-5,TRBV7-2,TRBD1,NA,TGTGCCAGCAGCCACCGGACAGGGGGTCAGCCCCAGCATTTT,CASSHRTGGQPQHF
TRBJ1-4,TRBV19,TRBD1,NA,TGTGCCAGTACCAGGACAGGGGGCGACGAAAAACTGTTTTTT,CASTRTGGDEKLFF
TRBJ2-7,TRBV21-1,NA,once,TGTGCCAGCGAGGGGGCATGGCAGGGGATGAACGAGCAGTACTTC,CASEGAWQGMNEQYF
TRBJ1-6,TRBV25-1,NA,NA,TGTGCCAGCAGTGCCATCTATAATTCACCCCTCCACTTT,CASSAIYNSPLHF
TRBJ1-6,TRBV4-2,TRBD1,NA,TGTGCCAGCAGCCCCTCTGGACAGGGGGGTTCACCCCTCCACTTT,CASSPSGQGGSPLHF
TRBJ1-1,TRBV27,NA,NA,TGTGCCAGCTCCCCCCGCAGGGTTGGAGACACTGAAGCTTTCTTT,CASSPRRVGDTEAFF
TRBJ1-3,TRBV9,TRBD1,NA,TGTGCCAGCAGCGTAGCGGGGGGGACAGGGTTCAGTGGAAACACCATATATTTT,CASSVAGGTGFSGNTIYF
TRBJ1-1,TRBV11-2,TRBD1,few,TGTGCCAGCAGCACGAGGACAGGGATGAACACTGAAGCTTTCTTT,CASSTRTGMNTEAFF
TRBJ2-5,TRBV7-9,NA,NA,TGTGCCAGCAGCTCACCCGGGACGCCCCAAGAGACCCAGTACTTC,CASSSPGTPQETQYF
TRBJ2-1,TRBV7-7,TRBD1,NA,TGTGCCAGCAGCTTAGACAGGGGCTCCTACAATGAGCAGTTCTTC,CASSLDRGSYNEQFF
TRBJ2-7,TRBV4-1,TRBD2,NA,TGCGCCAGCAGCCAATTCCCCCACGGGGGGACCTACGAGCAGTACTTC,CASSQFPHGGTYEQYF
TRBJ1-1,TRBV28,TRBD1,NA,TGTGCCAGCAGGACTCCCGAGGGGGCTGGCACTGAAGCTTTCTTT,CASRTPEGAGTEAFF
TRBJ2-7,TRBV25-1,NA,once,TGTGCCAGCAGCGGTGGGTCGGGAAATGGGGAGCAGTACTTC,CASSGGSGNGEQYF
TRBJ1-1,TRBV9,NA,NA,TGTGCCAGCAGCGTAGCTTCGGTGAACACTGAAGCTTTCTTT,CASSVASVNTEAFF
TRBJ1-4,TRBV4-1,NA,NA,TGCGCCAGCAGCCCCCCCTGGGTAGGGGAAAAACTGTTTTTT,CASSPPWVGEKLFF
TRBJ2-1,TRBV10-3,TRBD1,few,TGTGCCATCAGTGAGTCAGGACAGGCGTACCTGGATGAGCAGTTCTTC,CAISESGQAYLDEQFF
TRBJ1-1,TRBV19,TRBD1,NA,TGTGCCAGTAGAACGACAGGGGGCACTGAAGCTTTCTTT,CASRTTGGTEAFF
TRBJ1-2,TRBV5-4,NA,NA,TGTGCCAGCAGCTTGGTTCAGGCCCGTTCCTATGGCTACACCTTC,CASSLVQARSYGYTF
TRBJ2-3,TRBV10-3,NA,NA,TGTGCCATCTCCCAGGGTAGCACAGATACGCAGTATTTT,CAISQGSTDTQYF
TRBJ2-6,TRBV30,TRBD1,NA,TGTGCCTGGAGTGTAACAACAGGGGCCTGGATTGGGGCCAACGTCCTGACTTTC,CAWSVTTGAWIGANVLTF
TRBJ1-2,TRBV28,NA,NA,TGTGCCAGCAGCCCAGGAGCCTATGGCTACACCTTC,CASSPGAYGYTF
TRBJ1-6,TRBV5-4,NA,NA,TGTGCCAGCAGCATGACGGACTATAATTCACCCCTCCACTTT,CASSMTDYNSPLHF
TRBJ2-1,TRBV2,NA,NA,TGTGCCAGCAGTGAATGGAAGGGTGAGCAGTTCTTC,CASSEWKGEQFF
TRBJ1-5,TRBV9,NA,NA,TGTGCCAGCAGCGCCAATGACAGGTCTCAGCCCCAGCATTTT,CASSANDRSQPQHF
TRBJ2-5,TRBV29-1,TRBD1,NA,TGCAGCGTTGAAGTGACAGGGCAAGAGACCCAGTACTTC,CSVEVTGQETQYF
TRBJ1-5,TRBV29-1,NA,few,TGCAGCGTCGCCAGTGCGGTAGGTCAGCCCCAGCATTTT,CSVASAVGQPQHF
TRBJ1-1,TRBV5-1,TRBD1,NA,TGCGCCAGCAGCCCGATCAGGGGGACTGAAGCTTTCTTT,CASSPIRGTEAFF